A selection of T cell receptor beta chains follows, all from one sample in a study of CD8 T cells in ankylosing spondylitis. TCRdb re-derived calls from the 5' RACE reads in MiXCR, one entry per CDR3 protein. The sample has about 200,000 distinct CDR3 sequences, 9.5% to 15% seen once; the top ten hold 16%. Specimen: blood, either unsorted or a sorted T cell fraction (not recorded which). Source of these receptors: a male donor with ankylosing spondylitis or in good health (not recorded which). CDR3s include the opening cysteine and the closing phenylalanine or tryptophan. The D gene is left open where the match is weak. For some rows the clone size is stated as once, few or many, or as a class when expanded; others skip it.

clone_size	v_call	d_call	j_call	cdr3_aa	cdr3_nt
.	TRBV12-3/TRBV12-4	TRBD1	TRBJ2-3	CASAKTGGRVTDTQYF	TGTGCCAGCGCCAAAACAGGGGGAAGAGTCACAGATACGCAGTATTTT
few	TRBV27	TRBD1	TRBJ2-1	CASSPGTGIAQFF	TGTGCCAGCAGTCCCGGGACAGGGATAGCGCAGTTCTTC
.	TRBV15	.	TRBJ2-7	CATSRATGSHEQYF	TGTGCCACCAGCAGGGCTACAGGGTCTCACGAGCAGTACTTC
.	TRBV7-2	.	TRBJ2-2	CASSDDSPVGELFF	TGTGCCAGCAGCGACGACAGTCCGGTCGGGGAGCTGTTTTTT
many	TRBV19	TRBD2	TRBJ2-2	CASTPREGHTNTGELFF	TGTGCCAGTACCCCCCGGGAGGGACACACGAACACCGGGGAGCTGTTTTTT
.	TRBV3-1	.	TRBJ1-1	CASLFGNSEAFF	TGTGCCAGTCTATTTGGGAATTCTGAAGCTTTCTTT
.	TRBV6-9	.	TRBJ2-7	CASSYRGHYEQYF	TGTGCCAGCAGTTATAGGGGACACTACGAGCAGTACTTC
.	TRBV4-1	TRBD1	TRBJ2-3	CASSHPPGTGGSTDTQYF	TGCGCCAGCAGCCACCCACCCGGGACAGGGGGGAGCACAGATACGCAGTATTTT
.	TRBV4-1	TRBD2	TRBJ2-3	CASSQDRGRTPDTQYF	TGCGCCAGCAGCCAAGATCGCGGGAGAACCCCAGATACGCAGTATTTT
few	TRBV3-1	.	TRBJ2-1	CASSQGSVGDNEQFF	TGTGCCAGCAGCCAAGGCTCGGTTGGGGACAATGAGCAGTTCTTC
.	TRBV6-2/TRBV6-3	.	TRBJ2-5	CASSFLGPLEETQYF	TGTGCCAGCAGTTTCCTCGGACCCCTAGAGGAGACCCAGTACTTC
.	TRBV18	.	TRBJ1-1	CASSPRQLVAGGNTEAFF	TGTGCCAGCTCACCAAGGCAGCTAGTGGCGGGGGGGAACACTGAAGCTTTCTTT
few	TRBV4-1	.	TRBJ1-1	CASSQEEMNTEAFF	TGCGCCAGCAGCCAAGAGGAGATGAACACTGAAGCTTTCTTT
many	TRBV7-9	TRBD2	TRBJ2-7	CASSRVTSGDYEQYF	TGTGCCAGCAGCCGTGTCACTAGCGGGGACTACGAGCAGTACTTC
few	TRBV12-3/TRBV12-4	.	TRBJ1-2	CASSLGGLYGYTF	TGTGCCAGCAGTTTGGGTGGACTCTATGGCTACACCTTC